This T cell receptor beta chain was identified in a study of shared clonotypes between healthy human individuals. Across the study: The plates for each donor numbered three CD4 naive, three CD4 memory, two CD8 naive and one CD8 memory.

Notes on the study in general: Researchers found naive subsets generally carried larger estimated richness than memory subsets.

Replicate sorted-subset PCRs were loaded with around 210 ng DNA, roughly 33,000 T cell genomes. Method: immunoSEQ multiplex PCR; TCRdb's copy keeps in-frame clones and lacks some. This table has more than 1.2 million clones, around 98.5% appearing once. CDR1 ENHRY and CDR2 SYGVKD come from the germline V gene. CDR3 length equals 17 residues. V shed 0 bases, J shed 2 bases, and the junction held 5 bases outside the gene matches. About this clone: What it binds is unknown.

A split of CD4+ cells into CD45RA+ naive and CD45RA-negative memory subsets was performed. The sequence derives from a man aged 30 to 45 in good health. The source material was naive CD4+ T cells sorted from blood. Subset in this sample: CD45RA+ positively selected. The V gene is TRBV10-3, the J gene TRBJ2-3, with 10 bases matching TRBD2. The CDR3 nucleotides are TGTGCCATCAGTGAGTCTAGCGGGAGGACCTACACAGATACGCAGTATTTT. It yields the protein CAISESSGRTYTDTQYF.